This T cell receptor beta chain emerged from a study of T cell responses to AZD1222 COVID-19 vaccine. V lost 7 bases to trimming and J lost 5 bases, with 12 bases between them. Germline lookup yields CDR1 LGHNT and CDR2 FRNRAP. The CDR3 totals 12 residues. Sequencing used immunoSEQ multiplex PCR; TCRdb keeps in-frame clones, though not all of them. The sample has 100,000 to 130,000 clones, 75% to 90% seen once. The chain uses TRBV12-5 and TRBJ2-7; D remains unclear. The sequences come from peripheral blood, collected on day 0 of AZD1222 vaccination. The sequence was collected from an adult in good health. The CDR3 nucleotides read TGTGCTAGTGCGACCTCACCCAACGAGCAGTACTTC. Translating gives CASATSPNEQYF.